The text below deals with one T cell receptor beta chain. This record comes from a study of CD8 T cells in Susac syndrome. Overall study context: Susac syndrome patients were untreated, on corticosteroids with some adding intravenous immunoglobulin, or on intravenous immunoglobulin only.

V gave up 1 base and J gave up 9 bases, with 15 bases separating them. CDR1 is MDHEN and CDR2 is SYDVKM in the germline V gene. The CDR3 contains 14 residues. Random-hexamer reverse transcription was applied to roughly 0.45 to 1 ug RNA. TCRdb reprocessed the immunoSEQ multiplex PCR reads via MiXCR and lists one record per CDR3 protein. In the table there are 95,000 to 150,000 distinct CDR3 sequences, nearly 96% of which are singletons. The chain has TRBV28 and TRBJ1-2; a possible D gene is TRBD1 (6 bases). This receptor was obtained from a human donor with Susac syndrome. Sequencing was carried out using CD4+ T cells from PBMCs. The CDR3 sequence is CASSLSGGPSRYTF. CDR3 bases: TGTGCCAGCAGTTTATCCGGGGGCCCCAGCCGCTACACCTTC.